This T cell receptor beta chain was captured by sequencing in a study of blood T cell repertoires in COVID-19. Background on the study: Acute-phase and convalescent COVID-19 samples originated in the United States, Italy and Spain. T cells, B-cell-depleted T cells, or PBMCs supplied cDNA or gDNA.

The V and J ends lost 4 bases and 5 bases, in that order; junction bases with no gene match: 17. This CDR3 is 17 amino acids long. Germline-derived CDR1 and CDR2 are SGHRS and YFSETQ. Methods used by the authors: Estimation of nucleated cell counts relied on the amplification of reference gene primers. TCRdb's copy holds only in-frame clones and misses some; the assay was immunoSEQ multiplex PCR. For V, J and clone size, that table is used; D and trimming come from the DNA. The repertoire consists of some 700,000 clones, with more than 80% occurring once and the leading ten covering 0.2% to 0.3%. The chain recombines TRBV5-1 with TRBJ1-2, with TRBD1 identical over 7 bases. Sequenced input: peripheral blood. This clonotype was sampled from a woman aged 18-35 years with acute or convalescent COVID-19. CDR3: CASSGTGVALIKYGYTF. In DNA form, the CDR3 reads TGCGCCAGCAGCGGAACAGGGGTAGCTTTAATTAAATATGGCTACACCTTC.